The clone carrying this T cell receptor (beta chain) was seen just once. Method: immunoSEQ multiplex PCR; TCRdb's copy keeps in-frame clones and lacks some. The sample lists over 200,000 clones; around 80% were seen once. The data belong to a study of blood T cell repertoires in COVID-19. The sequence came from a woman older than 75 with COVID-19, enrolled during active disease. Material: peripheral blood.

The CDR3 bases are TGTGCCAGCAGCAACCGGGGAGAAGCTTTCTTT. It specifies CASSNRGEAFF. The chain couples TRBV9 to TRBJ1-1; D unresolved. CDR3 length: 11 residues. V was cut by 4 bases and J by 8 bases, with 9 bases left in between. CDR1 SGDLS and CDR2 YYNGEE come from the germline V gene.